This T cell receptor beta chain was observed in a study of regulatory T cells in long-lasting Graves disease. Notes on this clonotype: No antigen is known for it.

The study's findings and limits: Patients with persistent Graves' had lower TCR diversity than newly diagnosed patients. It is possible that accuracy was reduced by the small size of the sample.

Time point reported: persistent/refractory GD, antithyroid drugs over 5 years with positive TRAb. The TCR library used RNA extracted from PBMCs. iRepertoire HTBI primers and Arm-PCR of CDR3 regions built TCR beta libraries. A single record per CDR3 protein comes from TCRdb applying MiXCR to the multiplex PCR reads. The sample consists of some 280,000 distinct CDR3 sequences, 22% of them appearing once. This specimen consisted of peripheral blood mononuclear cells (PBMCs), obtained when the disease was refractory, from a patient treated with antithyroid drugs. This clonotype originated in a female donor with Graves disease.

This CDR3 is CATSKDWETQYF. CDR3 DNA: TGTGCCACCAGTAAGGACTGGGAGACCCAGTACTTC. The chain recombines TRBV24-1 with TRBJ2-5; the D gene is possibly TRBD2 (5 bases). This CDR3 region has 12 residues. Germline lookup yields CDR1 KGHDR and CDR2 SFDVKD. The V end lost 6 bases, the J end lost 5 bases, and 9 bases lay between the germline ends.